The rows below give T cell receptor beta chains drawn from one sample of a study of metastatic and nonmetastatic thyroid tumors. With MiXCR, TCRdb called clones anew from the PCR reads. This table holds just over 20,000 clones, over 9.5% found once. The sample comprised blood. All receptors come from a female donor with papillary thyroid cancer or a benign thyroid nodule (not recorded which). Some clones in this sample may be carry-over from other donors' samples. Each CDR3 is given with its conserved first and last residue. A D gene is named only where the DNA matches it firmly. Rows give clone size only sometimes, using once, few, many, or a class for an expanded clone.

CASSRRGSGLANNGELFF TGTGCCAGCAGCCGCAGGGGGAGCGGGTTAGCGAACAACGGGGAGCTGTTTTTT TRBJ2-2 . . TRBV11-2
CASSLAARTDTQYF TGCGCCAGCAGCTTGGCAGCGCGCACAGATACGCAGTATTTT TRBJ2-3 . many TRBV5-1
CSAPHPRARAHEQYF TGCAGTGCTCCACACCCACGCGCCAGGGCCCACGAGCAGTACTTC TRBJ2-7 . . TRBV20-1
CASSTSTGLNEQFF TGTGCCAGCAGCACCTCTACGGGACTCAATGAGCAGTTCTTC TRBJ2-1 . many TRBV7-2
CASSHGEANTGELFF TGCGCCAGCAGCCACGGGGAAGCGAACACCGGGGAGCTGTTTTTT TRBJ2-2 . many TRBV4-1
CASSELTHYEQYF TGTGCCAGCAGTGAGCTGACCCACTACGAGCAGTACTTC TRBJ2-7 . . TRBV6-1
CASSAGSGYTF TGTGCCAGCAGTGCAGGGTCCGGCTACACCTTC TRBJ1-2 . few TRBV12-3/TRBV12-4
CASSNTGQGVWNTEAFF TGTGCCAGCAGCAATACGGGACAGGGTGTATGGAACACTGAAGCTTTCTTT TRBJ1-1 TRBD1 many TRBV11-3
CASSQGGGRAIIEEQFF TGCGCCAGCAGCCAAGGAGGCGGGAGGGCCATTATAGAGGAGCAGTTCTTC TRBJ2-1 TRBD2 . TRBV4-3
CASRDLTGQGGSYEQYF TGTGCCAGCAGGGACTTAACAGGGCAGGGGGGTTCCTACGAGCAGTACTTC TRBJ2-7 . medium-sized TRBV27
CASRGTLGETQYF TGTGCCAGCAGGGGGACACTGGGGGAGACCCAGTACTTC TRBJ2-5 . many TRBV6-1
CSALAQSNAEAFF TGCAGTGCCCTGGCACAGTCTAACGCTGAAGCTTTCTTT TRBJ1-1 . . TRBV20-1
CASSKWTSGEEQFF TGTGCCAGCAGTAAATGGACTAGCGGGGAAGAGCAGTTCTTC TRBJ2-1 TRBD2 medium-sized TRBV6-1
CASSIFGQGALLFF TGTGCCAGTAGTATCTTTGGACAGGGGGCTTTACTGTTTTTT TRBJ1-4 TRBD1 many TRBV19
CASRDGRGEQYF TGCGCCAGCCGAGATGGGAGGGGCGAGCAGTACTTC TRBJ2-7 TRBD2 many TRBV5-1
CASSHRRGATEAFF TGTGCCAGCAGCCATAGAAGGGGGGCCACTGAAGCTTTCTTT TRBJ1-1 . many TRBV3-1
CASSQTPDSGNTIYF TGTGCCAGCAGCCAGACCCCGGACTCTGGAAACACCATATATTTT TRBJ1-3 . many TRBV3-1
CASSFGSGANFLTF TGTGCCAGCAGCTTTGGATCTGGTGCCAACTTCCTGACTTTC TRBJ2-6 . . TRBV7-8
CASSFSTGLNYGYTF TGTGCCAGCAGCTTCAGTACAGGACTGAACTATGGCTACACCTTC TRBJ1-2 . . TRBV11-2
CASSQVGFRDADTQYF TGCGCCAGCAGCCAAGTAGGTTTCAGGGACGCAGATACGCAGTATTTT TRBJ2-3 . many TRBV4-1
CASSPGIYNSPLHF TGTGCCAGCAGTCCAGGGATCTATAATTCACCCCTCCACTTT TRBJ1-6 . medium-sized TRBV12-3/TRBV12-4
CASSLEGLRTGANYGYTF TGTGCCAGCAGCTTAGAGGGCTTACGGACAGGGGCGAACTATGGCTACACCTTC TRBJ1-2 TRBD1 many TRBV11-2
CASRNEGTDYNYGYTF TGTGCCAGCAGAAACGAGGGTACGGATTACAACTATGGCTACACCTTC TRBJ1-2 . many TRBV7-9
CASSGDSLYEQYF TGTGCCAGTAGCGGAGACAGCTTGTACGAGCAGTACTTC TRBJ2-7 . many TRBV19
CASSQGTFNYGYTF TGTGCCAGCAGCCAAGGGACATTTAACTATGGCTACACCTTC TRBJ1-2 . many TRBV7-2
CATGEDSYEQYF TGTGCCACTGGCGAGGACTCCTACGAGCAGTACTTC TRBJ2-7 . many TRBV15
CASSAQQGNGELFF TGTGCCAGCAGCGCTCAGCAGGGGAACGGGGAGCTGTTTTTT TRBJ2-2 . many TRBV4-2
CASIRGSSGANVLTF TGTGCCAGCATCCGGGGCTCCTCTGGGGCCAACGTCCTGACTTTC TRBJ2-6 . many TRBV12-3/TRBV12-4
CAGETGTGVSGYTF TGTGCCGGCGAAACCGGTACAGGGGTCTCGGGCTACACCTTC TRBJ1-2 TRBD1 . TRBV28
CATSETDGELFF TGTGCCACCAGTGAAACAGACGGGGAGCTGTTTTTT TRBJ2-2 . medium-sized TRBV24-1
CASIYSPGELFF TGTGCCAGCATTTACTCGCCCGGGGAGCTGTTTTTT TRBJ2-2 . few TRBV6-6
CSARDLRGGSRGLGVETQYF TGCAGTGCTAGAGATTTACGCGGGGGGTCGCGGGGTCTGGGGGTCGAGACCCAGTACTTC TRBJ2-5 TRBD2 . TRBV20-1
CSVHGFNEQFF TGCAGCGTTCACGGGTTCAATGAGCAGTTCTTC TRBJ2-1 . many TRBV29-1
CASSLPGNTEAFF TGTGCCAGCAGTTTACCTGGGAACACTGAAGCTTTCTTT TRBJ1-1 . many TRBV2
CASSVSGGINYEQYF TGTGCCAGCAGCGTTAGTGGGGGTATCAACTACGAGCAGTACTTC TRBJ2-7 . many TRBV9
CATRRENTGELFF TGTGCCACCAGACGGGAGAACACCGGGGAGCTGTTTTTT TRBJ2-2 . medium-sized TRBV24-1
CASSLFGTGEALYYEQYF TGTGCCAGCAGTTTGTTCGGGACAGGGGAAGCCCTATATTACGAGCAGTACTTC TRBJ2-7 TRBD1 few TRBV28
CASSEQGSDYGYTF TGTGCCAGCAGTGAACAGGGTTCGGACTATGGATACACATTC TRBJ1-2 . . TRBV6-1
CASSLGLAANTGELFF TGTGCCAGCAGCTTGGGACTAGCGGCGAACACCGGGGAGCTGTTTTTT TRBJ2-2 TRBD2 many TRBV11-2
CASSLPSQNEQFF TGCGCCAGCAGCTTGCCTAGCCAGAATGAGCAGTTCTTC TRBJ2-1 . many TRBV5-1
CASSSSPGTGELFF TGTGCCAGCAGTAGCAGTCCGGGCACCGGGGAGCTGTTTTTT TRBJ2-2 . medium-sized TRBV6-4
CASSLDVNYGYTF TGTGCCAGCAGCCTGGACGTAAACTATGGCTACACCTTC TRBJ1-2 . medium-sized TRBV12-3/TRBV12-4
CSERTGLREQFF TGCAGCGAAAGGACAGGGCTTCGTGAGCAGTTCTTC TRBJ2-1 TRBD1 many TRBV29-1
CASSLNPGQASWETQYF TGCGCCAGCAGCTTAAACCCGGGACAGGCCTCTTGGGAGACCCAGTACTTC TRBJ2-5 TRBD1 many TRBV5-1
CASSAGTVVPYEQYF TGTGCCAGCAGCGCGGGGACAGTGGTGCCCTACGAGCAGTACTTC TRBJ2-7 . . TRBV7-9